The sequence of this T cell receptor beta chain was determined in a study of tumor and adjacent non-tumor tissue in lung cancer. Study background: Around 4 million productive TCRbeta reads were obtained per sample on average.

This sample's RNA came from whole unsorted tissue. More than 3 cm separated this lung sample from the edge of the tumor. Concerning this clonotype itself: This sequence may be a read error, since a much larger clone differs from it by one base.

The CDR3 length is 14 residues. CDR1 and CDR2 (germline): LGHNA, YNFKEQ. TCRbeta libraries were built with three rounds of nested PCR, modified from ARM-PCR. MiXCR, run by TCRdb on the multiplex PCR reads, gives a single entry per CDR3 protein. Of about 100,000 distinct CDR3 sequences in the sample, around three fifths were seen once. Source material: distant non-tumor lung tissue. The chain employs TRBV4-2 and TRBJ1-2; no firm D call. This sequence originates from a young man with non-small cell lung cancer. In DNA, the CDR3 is TGTGCCAGCAGCCAAGCTCAGGAGACTTATGACTACACCTTC. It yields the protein CASSQAQETYDYTF.